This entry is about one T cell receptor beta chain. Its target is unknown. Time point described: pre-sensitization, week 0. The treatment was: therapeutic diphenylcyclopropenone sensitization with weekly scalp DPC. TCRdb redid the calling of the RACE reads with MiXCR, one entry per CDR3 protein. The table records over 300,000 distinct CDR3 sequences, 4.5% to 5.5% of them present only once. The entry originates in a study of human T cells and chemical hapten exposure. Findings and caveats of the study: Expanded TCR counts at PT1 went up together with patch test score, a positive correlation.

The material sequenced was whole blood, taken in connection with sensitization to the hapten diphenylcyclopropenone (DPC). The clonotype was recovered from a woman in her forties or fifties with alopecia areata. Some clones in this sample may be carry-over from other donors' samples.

The CDR3 DNA reads TGCAGCGTTGCTACAGGGAGGAGGAACGAGCAGTACTTC. This translates into CSVATGRRNEQYF. The chain recombines TRBV29-1 with TRBJ2-7, with D perhaps assigned TRBD1 or TRBD2 (6 bases each). The CDR3 is 13 residues long. V shed 4 bases and J shed 5 bases, with 15 bases lying between them. Germline V gives CDR1 SQVTM, CDR2 ANQGSEA.